Below, one T cell receptor (beta chain) is given with its context. This record belongs to a study of T cell responses to AZD1222 COVID-19 vaccine. CDR1 MNHEY and CDR2 SVGAGI come from the germline V gene. Trimming cost V 3 bases and J 5 bases, with 10 bases left between them. This CDR3 is built from 13 residues. Generated by immunoSEQ multiplex PCR, the TCRdb table keeps only in-frame clones and is missing some. This sample has 100,000 to 150,000 clones, with approximately 90% found just once. The V call is TRBV6-5, the J call TRBJ2-5; no clear D gene. This TCR derives from an adult in good health. Sequencing was performed on peripheral blood, taken on day 0 of AZD1222 vaccination. The CDR3 is CASSYKTRETQYF. In nucleotides, the CDR3 is TGTGCCAGCAGTTATAAGACGCGCGAGACCCAGTACTTC.